The T cell receptor beta chain described here comes from a study of response to subunit inactivated influenza vaccine. Regarding the study as a whole: New T cells are recruited in small numbers by each seasonal influenza vaccination, according to the authors' suggestion.

This clonotype was counted between two and nine times. The antigen is not known. TCRdb reanalysed the RT-PCR reads using MiXCR and keeps one entry per CDR3 protein. The sample has roughly 650,000 distinct CDR3 sequences, 14% seen once; the top ten hold approximately 7.6%. Germline-derived CDR1 and CDR2 are SGHVS and FQNEAQ. V lost 3 bases and J 7 bases, leaving 12 bases between the germline ends. CDR3 size: 13 residues. This material consisted of PBMCs from blood, taken roughly 2 weeks before vaccination. The sequence was collected from a man between 45 and 60 years old who received an inactivated influenza vaccine. J is TRBJ2-5 and V is TRBV7-8; possible D gene TRBD2, 6 bases. This CDR3 reads CASSFRGEGTQYF. The CDR3 DNA reads as TGTGCCAGCAGCTTTCGCGGGGAAGGGACCCAGTACTTC.